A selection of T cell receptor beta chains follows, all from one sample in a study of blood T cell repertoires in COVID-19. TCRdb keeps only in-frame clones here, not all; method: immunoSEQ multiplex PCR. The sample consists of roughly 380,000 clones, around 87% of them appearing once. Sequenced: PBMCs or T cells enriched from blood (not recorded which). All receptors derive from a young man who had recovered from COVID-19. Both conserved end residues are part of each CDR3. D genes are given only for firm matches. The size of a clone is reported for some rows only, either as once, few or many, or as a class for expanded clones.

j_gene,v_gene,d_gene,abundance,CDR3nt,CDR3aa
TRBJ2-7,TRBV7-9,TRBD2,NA,TGTGCCAGCAGCCTGAGCGGGGGAGCCTACGAGCAGTACTTC,CASSLSGGAYEQYF
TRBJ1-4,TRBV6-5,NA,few,TGTGCCAGCAGCCTAACTTCAACTAATGAAAAACTGTTTTTT,CASSLTSTNEKLFF
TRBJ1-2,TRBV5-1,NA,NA,TGCGCCAGCAGCTTGGTGGCGACGGGGAACTATGGCTACACCTTC,CASSLVATGNYGYTF
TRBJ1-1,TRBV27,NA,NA,TGTGCCAGCAGCCGGGACTCTTACACTGAAGCTTTCTTT,CASSRDSYTEAFF
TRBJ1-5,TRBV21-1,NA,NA,TGTGCCAGCCCCAACCGGCGGTATCAGCCCCAGCATTTT,CASPNRRYQPQHF
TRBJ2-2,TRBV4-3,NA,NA,TGCGCCAGCAGCCAAAGACAGCAGAACACCGGGGAGCTGTTTTTT,CASSQRQQNTGELFF
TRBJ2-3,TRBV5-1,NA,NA,TGCGCCAGCAGCTTGGCCGGGGCAGATACGCAGTATTTT,CASSLAGADTQYF
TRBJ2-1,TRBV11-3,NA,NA,TGTGCCAGCAGCTTAGGGCCCTCCTACAATGAGCAGTTCTTC,CASSLGPSYNEQFF
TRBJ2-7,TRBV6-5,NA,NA,TGTGCCAGCAGTTACGGGCAGACCTACGAGCAGTACTTC,CASSYGQTYEQYF
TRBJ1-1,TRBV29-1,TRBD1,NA,TGCAGCGTCCTCCGGACAGGGAAGGGTCGCACTGAAGCTTTCTTT,CSVLRTGKGRTEAFF
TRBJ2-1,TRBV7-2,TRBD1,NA,TGTGCCAGCAGCCTCATAAGGGGGCCAGTTCGCAATGAGCAGTTCTTC,CASSLIRGPVRNEQFF
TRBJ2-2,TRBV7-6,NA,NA,TGTGCCAGCAGCATTCCGACCGGGGAGCTGTTTTTT,CASSIPTGELFF
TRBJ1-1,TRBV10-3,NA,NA,TGTGCCATCACCCCTACAGAAGACACTGAAGCTTTCTTT,CAITPTEDTEAFF
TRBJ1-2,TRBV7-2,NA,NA,TGTGCCAGCAGCTTAACTGTACTAGCTAACTATGGCTACACCTTC,CASSLTVLANYGYTF
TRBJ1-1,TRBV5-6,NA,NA,TGTGCCAGCAGCCGATCAGGGGAAGGCACTGAAGCTTTCTTT,CASSRSGEGTEAFF